The rows below give T cell receptor beta chains drawn from one sample of a study of shared clonotypes between healthy human individuals. Profiling relied on immunoSEQ multiplex PCR, and the TCRdb table lists in-frame clones only, not all of them. The repertoire holds some 700,000 clones, with around 90% as singletons. Sequenced sample: memory CD8+ T cells from PBMCs. The source of these receptors is a young man in good health. Some clones in this sample may be carry-over from other donors' samples. Each CDR3 is given with its conserved first and last residue. The D gene is left open where the match is weak. Clone size, where shown, is once, few, many, or a class for clones that have expanded.

>NA|TRBV15|NA|TRBJ2-1
TGTGCCACCTCTCCTGCAATCCGAAACAATGAGCAGTTCTTC
CATSPAIRNNEQFF
>NA|TRBV6-6|TRBD1|TRBJ2-2
TGTGCCACCCTCACAGATGGGACAGGGGGGGAGCTGTTTTTT
CATLTDGTGGELFF
>NA|TRBV19|NA|TRBJ2-7
TGTGCCAGTAGTCCGCGGGTTAGGGACGAGCAGTACTTC
CASSPRVRDEQYF
>NA|TRBV18|NA|TRBJ2-1
TGTGCCAGCTCACCGTATCGGGAGAGGAATGAGCAGTTCTTC
CASSPYRERNEQFF
>NA|TRBV5-6|NA|TRBJ2-3
TGTGCCAGCAGCCTCTACTCAGATACGCAGTATTTT
CASSLYSDTQYF
>NA|TRBV9|NA|TRBJ2-7
TGTGCCAGCAGCCCAGGGGCCGGCTACGAGCAGTACTTC
CASSPGAGYEQYF
>NA|TRBV4-1|TRBD2|TRBJ2-7
TGCGCCAGCAGCCAGATAATAGCGGCTAGCGGCTACGAGCAGTACTTC
CASSQIIAASGYEQYF
>NA|TRBV4-1|TRBD2|TRBJ2-1
TGCGCCAGCAGCCAAGATCACAACCCGCTAGCGGGAGGGCCCTACAATGAGCAGTTCTTC
CASSQDHNPLAGGPYNEQFF
>many|TRBV6-1|TRBD2|TRBJ2-7
TGTGCCAGCAGTGAAGGACTAGCGGGAGACTACGAGCAGTACTTC
CASSEGLAGDYEQYF
>once|TRBV30|NA|TRBJ2-7
TGTGCCTGGACCTACGGGGGGCGCGAGCAGTACTTC
CAWTYGGREQYF
>once|TRBV7-3|TRBD2|TRBJ2-3
TGTGCCATCCCGCGGGGGGCGCGGGGTACGCAGTATTTT
CAIPRGARGTQYF
>NA|TRBV7-9|NA|TRBJ2-7
TGTGCCAGCAGCTTGAAGGCAGAGCAGTACTTC
CASSLKAEQYF
>NA|TRBV29-1|TRBD2|TRBJ2-1
TGCAGCGTTCGCGGGAGGCCCCGTACCGGGTACAATGAGCAGTTCTTC
CSVRGRPRTGYNEQFF
>NA|TRBV19|NA|TRBJ2-7
TGTGCCAGTACCCCGACCAGGGCTTGGGACGAGCAGTACTTC
CASTPTRAWDEQYF
>few|TRBV27|NA|TRBJ2-1
TGTGCCAGCACCCAGTGGGGAGAGCAGTTCTTC
CASTQWGEQFF
>NA|TRBV19|NA|TRBJ2-3
TGTGCCAGTAGGAGGGATAGCTATACGCAGTATTTT
CASRRDSYTQYF
>NA|TRBV10-3|NA|TRBJ2-6
TGTGCCACCGGACAGACCTTCTCTGGGGCCAACGTCCTGACTTTC
CATGQTFSGANVLTF
>NA|TRBV9|NA|TRBJ2-2
TGTGCCAGCAGCGTACTGGGTCCCAGCACCGGGGAGCTGTTTTTT
CASSVLGPSTGELFF
>NA|TRBV27|TRBD2|TRBJ2-5
TGTGCCAGCAGGGAGGGACTAGCGGAAGAGACCCAGTACTTC
CASREGLAEETQYF
>NA|TRBV27|NA|TRBJ1-1
TGTGCCAGCAGTTTAAGGGGATTGGGAACTGAAGCTTTCTTT
CASSLRGLGTEAFF